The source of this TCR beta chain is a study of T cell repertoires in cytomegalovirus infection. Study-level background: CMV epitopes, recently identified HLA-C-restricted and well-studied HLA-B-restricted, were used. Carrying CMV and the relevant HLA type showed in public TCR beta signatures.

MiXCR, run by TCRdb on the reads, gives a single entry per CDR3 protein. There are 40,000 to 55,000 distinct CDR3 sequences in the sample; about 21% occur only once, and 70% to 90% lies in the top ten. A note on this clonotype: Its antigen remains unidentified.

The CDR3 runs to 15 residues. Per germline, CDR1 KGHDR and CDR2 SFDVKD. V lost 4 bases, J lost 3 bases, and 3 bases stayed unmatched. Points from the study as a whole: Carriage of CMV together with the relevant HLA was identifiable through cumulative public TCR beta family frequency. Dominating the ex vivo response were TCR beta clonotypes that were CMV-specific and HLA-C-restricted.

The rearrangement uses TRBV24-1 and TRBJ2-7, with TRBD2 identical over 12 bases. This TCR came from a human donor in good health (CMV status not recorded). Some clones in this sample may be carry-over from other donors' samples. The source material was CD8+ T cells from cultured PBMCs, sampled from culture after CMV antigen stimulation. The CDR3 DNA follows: TGTGCCACCAGTGACCAGACTAGCGGGAGCTACGAGCAGTACTTC. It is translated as CATSDQTSGSYEQYF.